Sequencing of this T cell receptor (beta chain) was carried out in a study of cytomegalovirus exposure and HLA in healthy donors. The CDR3 is made up of 17 amino acids. Germline lookup yields CDR1 SGHNT and CDR2 YYREEE (reference sequence). V dropped 3 bases and J dropped 1; count of bases not matched to a gene: 7. Use of 60 Vbeta and 13 Jbeta primers characterized the PCR. The protocol was immunoSEQ multiplex PCR, while the TCRdb copy is restricted to in-frame clones and leaves out a portion. This table has under 200,000 clones, roughly 13% appearing once. Input material: PBMCs. The chain joins TRBV5-4 to TRBJ2-1; 10 nucleotides line up with TRBD2. This TCR derives from a man between 50 and 59 years old in good health and CMV-seropositive. For the CDR3, the DNA is TGTGCCAGCAGCTCACGCCGGGGACTAGCGTCCTACAATGAGCAGTTCTTC. Protein product: CASSSRRGLASYNEQFF.